The 15 T cell receptor beta chains below all came from one sample that was sequenced in a study of patients and donors after allogeneic stem cell transplantation. TCRdb reprocessed the RT-PCR reads with MiXCR, giving one entry per CDR3 protein. The sample carries some 150,000 distinct CDR3 sequences, over 35% recorded once. Source material: blood, either unsorted or a sorted T cell fraction (not recorded which). These receptors originate from a human donor who was either an allogeneic HSCT recipient or a stem cell or donor lymphocyte infusion donor (not recorded which). It is not recorded whose cells these are; they may come from a transplant donor.

The genes are TRBV6-1 and TRBJ1-5; TRBD1 aligns across 7 bases. CDR1 and CDR2 from the germline V gene are MNHNS and SASEGT. This CDR3 region has 12 residues. The ends lost 6 bases at V and 9 bases at J; junction bases unmatched: 5. The CDR3 DNA reads TGTGCCAGCAGCCAGGGGGAATGGCCCCAGCATTTT. Protein: CASSQGEWPQHF.

The V call is TRBV10-3, the J call TRBJ2-3, with TRBD2 matching over 15 bases. CDR1 ENHRY and CDR2 SYGVKD come from the germline V gene. The CDR3 spans 15 residues. Trimming at V came to 7 bases and at J to 6 bases, leaving 5 bases not matched to a gene. As DNA, the CDR3 is TGTGCCATCACGCGGACTAGCGGGGGGGCCGATACGCAGTATTTT. Its protein product is CAITRTSGGADTQYF.

This clonotype was found a few times. V usage is TRBV7-9 and J usage is TRBJ1-5, with D uncertain. V lost 1 base and J 4 bases, leaving 11 bases between the germline ends. The CDR3 has 15 residues. Per the germline V gene, CDR1 is SEHNR and CDR2 is FQNEAQ (reference sequence). The CDR3 DNA reads as TGTGCCAGCAGCTTAGGCCAAAGTTCTAATCAGCCCCAGCATTTT. Translating gives CASSLGQSSNQPQHF.

Only a few counts were recorded for this clonotype. V gene TRBV29-1 combines with J gene TRBJ1-1; D may be TRBD1 (6 bases). Germline V gene lookup returns CDR1 SQVTM and CDR2 ANQGSEA. V lost 4 bases and J lost 4, with 10 bases in between. CDR3 length equals 12 residues. The CDR3 DNA reads TGCAGCGTTGCAACAGGGAGCACTGAAGCTTTCTTT. Its translation: CSVATGSTEAFF.

This rearrangement joins TRBV12-3 or TRBV12-4 to TRBJ1-1; D possibly corresponds to TRBD1 (5 bases). V shed 1 base and J shed 6 bases, with 12 bases lying between them. The CDR3 runs to 14 residues. Written as DNA, the CDR3 is TGTGCCAGCAGTTTAGTGGTGGGGGGAGCTGAAGCTTTCTTT. Amino acid sequence: CASSLVVGGAEAFF.

The chain carries TRBV20-1 and TRBJ2-1; 8 bases are shared with TRBD2. V lost 2 bases to trimming and J lost 4 bases; unmatched junction nucleotides: 10. The CDR3 length is 16 residues. Germline V lookup: CDR1 DFQATT, CDR2 SNEGSKA (reference sequence). The CDR3 sequence is CSARPARGGAYNEQFF. The CDR3 nucleotides are TGCAGTGCTAGACCCGCACGGGGGGGCGCATACAATGAGCAGTTCTTC.

The chain uses TRBV24-1 and TRBJ2-2; D may be TRBD1 (6 bases). The CDR3 contains 16 residues. Looked up from germline, CDR1 is KGHDR and CDR2 is SFDVKD. V lost 3 bases and J lost 4, with 14 bases in between. The CDR3 coding sequence is TGTGCCACCAGTGATGTTCACAGGGATGGCACCGGGGAGCTGTTTTTT. Residues: CATSDVHRDGTGELFF.

V and J are TRBV9 and TRBJ1-5; 8 nucleotides line up with TRBD1. The V gene's germline CDR1 is SGDLS and CDR2 YYNGEE. The CDR3 runs 14 residues. V gave up 3 bases and J gave up 7 bases; unmatched junction bases: 6. The CDR3 DNA sequence: TGTGCCAGCAGCGCCGGACAGGGCGGACAGCCCCAGCATTTT. Translated: CASSAGQGGQPQHF. The whole variable domain, filled in from reference TRBV9 and TRBJ1-5, reads DSGVTQTPKHLITATGQRVTLRCSPRSGDLSVYWYQQSLDQGLQFLIQYYNGEERAKGNILERFSAQQFPDLHSELNLSSLELGDSALYFCASSAGQGGQPQHFGDGTRLSIL.

V and J are TRBV5-6 and TRBJ1-4; 7 nucleotides line up with TRBD1. Looked up from germline, CDR1 is SGHDT and CDR2 is YYEEEE. This CDR3 is built from 16 residues. Germline trimming cut 4 bases from V and 0 bases from J; bases unmatched to any gene: 6. The CDR3 nucleotides read TGTGCCAGCAGCACCGGGACAGTCTCAACTAATGAAAAACTGTTTTTT. It translates to CASSTGTVSTNEKLFF.

This rearrangement joins TRBV5-6 to TRBJ2-1; 8 bases agree with TRBD1. Germline-derived CDR1 and CDR2 are SGHDT and YYEEEE. The length of the CDR3 is 15 residues. V shed 4 bases and J 2 bases; nucleotides not matched to a gene: 5. CDR3: CASSEDRAPYNEQFF. CDR3 in DNA: TGTGCCAGCAGCGAGGACAGGGCGCCCTACAATGAGCAGTTCTTC.

This clonotype was observed a handful of times. This sequence joins TRBV6-6 and TRBJ2-5; possibly TRBD2 for D (5 bases). Trimming cost V 0 bases and J 5 bases, with 13 bases left between them. CDR1 MNHNY and CDR2 SVGAGI come from the germline V gene (reference sequence). CDR3 length: 15 amino acids. CDR3 nucleotide sequence: TGTGCCAGCAGTTACTCGAGCGGTCCAGGCGAGACCCAGTACTTC. This translates into CASSYSSGPGETQYF.

This clonotype occurred many times. The J gene is TRBJ1-3, the V gene TRBV28; the D gene is possibly TRBD1 (5 bases). Trimming left V 6 bases short and J 1 base short, with 13 bases between. The CDR3 totals 15 residues. Germline loops: CDR1 MDHEN, CDR2 SYDVKM. The CDR3 DNA is TGTGCCAGCAGGTACAGGTACCCATCTGGAAACACCATATATTTT. As protein: CASRYRYPSGNTIYF.

This clonotype was seen a few times. The chain uses TRBV5-1 and TRBJ1-2, with TRBD1 matching 7 bases. Germline values: CDR1 SGHRS, CDR2 YFSETQ. V trimming: 4 bases; J trimming: 7 bases; junction bases outside the gene matches: 4. CDR3 length equals 12 residues. The DNA of the CDR3 is TGCGCCAGCAGCCCAGGGGGAGTTGGCTACACCTTC. Translation: CASSPGGVGYTF.

This chain joins TRBV29-1 and TRBJ2-5; no reliable D call. The CDR3 runs to 11 residues. V was cut by 8 bases and J by 1 base, with 8 bases left in between. Germline V lookup: CDR1 SQVTM, CDR2 ANQGSEA. CDR3 protein: CSTGFQETQYF. CDR3 DNA sequence: TGCAGCACGGGTTTCCAAGAGACCCAGTACTTC.

The V call is TRBV30, the J call TRBJ1-5; D is ambiguous. The V and J ends lost 0 bases and 2 bases respectively, with 5 bases between them. The CDR3 loop spans 13 amino acids. CDR1 is GTSNPN and CDR2 is SVGIG in the germline V gene (reference sequence). The CDR3 DNA reads TGTGCCTGGAGTGTATATGGCAATCAGCCCCAGCATTTT. Amino acid sequence: CAWSVYGNQPQHF.